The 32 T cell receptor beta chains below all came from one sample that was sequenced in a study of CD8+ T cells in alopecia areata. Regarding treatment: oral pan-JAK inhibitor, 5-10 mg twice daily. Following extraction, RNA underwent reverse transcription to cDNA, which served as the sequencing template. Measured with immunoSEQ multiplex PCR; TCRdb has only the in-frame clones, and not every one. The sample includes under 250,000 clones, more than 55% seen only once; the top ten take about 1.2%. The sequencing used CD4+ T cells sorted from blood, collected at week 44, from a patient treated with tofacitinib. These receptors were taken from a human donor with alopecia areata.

This chain's CDR3 is CASSRLAGERETQYF. The CDR3 DNA follows: TGTGCCAGCAGTAGACTAGCGGGGGAGAGAGAGACCCAGTACTTC. The chain is built from TRBV9 and TRBJ2-5; 12 nucleotides match TRBD2. CDR1 and CDR2 from the germline V gene are SGDLS and YYNGEE. The CDR3 has 15 amino acids. The V gene end was trimmed by 5 bases and the J gene end by 4 bases; junction bases not matched to a gene: 6.

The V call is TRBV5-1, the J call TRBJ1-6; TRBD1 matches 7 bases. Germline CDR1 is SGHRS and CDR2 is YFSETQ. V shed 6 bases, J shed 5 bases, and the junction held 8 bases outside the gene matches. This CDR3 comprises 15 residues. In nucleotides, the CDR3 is TGCGCCAGCAAGAAAGGCGGACAGGATAATTCACCCCTCCACTTT. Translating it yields CASKKGGQDNSPLHF. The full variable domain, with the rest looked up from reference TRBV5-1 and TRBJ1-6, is KAGVTQTPRYLIKTRGQQVTLSCSPISGHRSVSWYQQTPGQGLQFLFEYFSETQRNKGNFPGRFSGRQFSNSRSEMNVSTLELGDSALYLCASKKGGQDNSPLHFGNGTRLTVT.

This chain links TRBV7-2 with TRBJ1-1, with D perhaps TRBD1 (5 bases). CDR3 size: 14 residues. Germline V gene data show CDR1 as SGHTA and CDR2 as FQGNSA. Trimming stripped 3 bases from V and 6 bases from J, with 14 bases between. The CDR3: CASSFFQGRAEAFF. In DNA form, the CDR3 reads TGTGCCAGCAGCTTCTTTCAGGGTAGAGCTGAAGCTTTCTTT.

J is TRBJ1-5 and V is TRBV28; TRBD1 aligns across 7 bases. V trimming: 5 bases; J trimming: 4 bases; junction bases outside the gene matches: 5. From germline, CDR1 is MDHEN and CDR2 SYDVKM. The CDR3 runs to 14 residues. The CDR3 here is CASSQSGGNQPQHF. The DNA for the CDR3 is TGTGCCAGCAGTCAGTCAGGGGGGAATCAGCCCCAGCATTTT. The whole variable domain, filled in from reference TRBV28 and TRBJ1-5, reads DVKVTQSSRYLVKRTGEKVFLECVQDMDHENMFWYRQDPGLGLRLIYFSYDVKMKEKGDIPEGYSVSREKKERFSLILESASTNQTSMYLCASSQSGGNQPQHFGDGTRLSIL.

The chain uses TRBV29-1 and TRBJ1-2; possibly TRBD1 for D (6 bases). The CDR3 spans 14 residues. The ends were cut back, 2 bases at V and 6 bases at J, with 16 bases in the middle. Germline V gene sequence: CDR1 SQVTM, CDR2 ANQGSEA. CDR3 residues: CSVESRESGDGYTF. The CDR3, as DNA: TGCAGCGTTGAATCTAGGGAATCAGGGGATGGCTACACCTTC.

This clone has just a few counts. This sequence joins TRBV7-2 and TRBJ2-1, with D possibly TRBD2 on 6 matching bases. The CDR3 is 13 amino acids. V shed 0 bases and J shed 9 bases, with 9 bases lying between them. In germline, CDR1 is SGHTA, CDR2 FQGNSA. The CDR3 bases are TGTGCCAGCAGCTTAGCGGAGGGTTTTGAGCAGTTCTTC. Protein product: CASSLAEGFEQFF.

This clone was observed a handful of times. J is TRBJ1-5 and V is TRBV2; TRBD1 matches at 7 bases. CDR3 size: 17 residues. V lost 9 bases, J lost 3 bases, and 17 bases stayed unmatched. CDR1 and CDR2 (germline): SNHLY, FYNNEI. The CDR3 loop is CASSRGQRMKDNQPQHF. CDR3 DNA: TGTGCCAGTTCCAGGGGACAGAGGATGAAGGACAATCAGCCCCAGCATTTT.

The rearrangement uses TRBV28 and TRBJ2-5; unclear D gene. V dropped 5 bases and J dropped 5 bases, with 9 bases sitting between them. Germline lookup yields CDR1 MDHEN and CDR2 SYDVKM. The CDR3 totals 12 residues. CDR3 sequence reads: CASSLYRETQYF. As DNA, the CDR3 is TGTGCCAGCAGTCTCTATAGGGAGACCCAGTACTTC.

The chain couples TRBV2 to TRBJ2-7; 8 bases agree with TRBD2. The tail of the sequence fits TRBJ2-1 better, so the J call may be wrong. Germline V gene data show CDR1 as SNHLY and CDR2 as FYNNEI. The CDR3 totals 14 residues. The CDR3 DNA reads TGTGCCAGCAGTGGTAGCGGGGTGTACAATGAGCAGTTCTTC. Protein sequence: CASSGSGVYNEQFF.

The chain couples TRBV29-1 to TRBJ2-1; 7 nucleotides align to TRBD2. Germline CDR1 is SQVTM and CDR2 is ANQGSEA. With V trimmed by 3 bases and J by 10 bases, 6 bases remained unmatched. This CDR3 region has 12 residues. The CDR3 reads CSVEGLPGEQFF. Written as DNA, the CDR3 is TGCAGCGTTGAGGGACTACCGGGCGAGCAGTTCTTC.

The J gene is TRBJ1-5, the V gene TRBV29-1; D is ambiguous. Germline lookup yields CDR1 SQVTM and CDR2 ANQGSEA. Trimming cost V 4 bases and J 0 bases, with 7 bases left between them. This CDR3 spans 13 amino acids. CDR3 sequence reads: CSVGETSNQPQHF. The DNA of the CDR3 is TGCAGCGTTGGCGAGACTAGCAATCAGCCCCAGCATTTT.

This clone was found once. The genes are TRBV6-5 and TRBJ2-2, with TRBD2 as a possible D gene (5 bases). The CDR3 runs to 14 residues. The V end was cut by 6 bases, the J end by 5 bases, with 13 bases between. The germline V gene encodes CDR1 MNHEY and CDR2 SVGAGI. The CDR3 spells CASSGLLTTGELFF. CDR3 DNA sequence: TGTGCCAGCAGCGGACTTCTGACGACCGGGGAGCTGTTTTTT.

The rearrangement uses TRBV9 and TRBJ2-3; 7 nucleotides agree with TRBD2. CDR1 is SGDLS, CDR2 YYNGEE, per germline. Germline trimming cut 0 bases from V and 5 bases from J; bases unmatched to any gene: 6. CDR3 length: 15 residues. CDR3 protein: CASSVGRASGDTQYF. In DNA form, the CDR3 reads TGTGCCAGCAGCGTAGGGAGGGCTAGCGGAGATACGCAGTATTTT.

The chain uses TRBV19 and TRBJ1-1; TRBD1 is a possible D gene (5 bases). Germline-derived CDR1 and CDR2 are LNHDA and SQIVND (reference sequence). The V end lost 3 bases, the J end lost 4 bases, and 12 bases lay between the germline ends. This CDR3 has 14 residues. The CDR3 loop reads CASSIGAVSTEAFF. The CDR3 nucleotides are TGTGCCAGTAGTATTGGGGCGGTGAGCACTGAAGCTTTCTTT.

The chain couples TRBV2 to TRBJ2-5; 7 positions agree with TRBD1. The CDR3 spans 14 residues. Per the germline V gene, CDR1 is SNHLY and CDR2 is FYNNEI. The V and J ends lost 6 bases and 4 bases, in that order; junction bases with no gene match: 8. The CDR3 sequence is CASSLQGYRETQYF. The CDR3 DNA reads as TGTGCCAGCAGCCTACAGGGGTATAGAGAGACCCAGTACTTC.

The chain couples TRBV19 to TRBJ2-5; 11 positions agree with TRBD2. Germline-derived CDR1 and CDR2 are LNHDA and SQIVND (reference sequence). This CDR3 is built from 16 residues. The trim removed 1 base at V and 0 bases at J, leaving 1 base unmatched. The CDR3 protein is CASSIGLAGNQETQYF. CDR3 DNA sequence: TGTGCCAGTAGTATAGGACTAGCGGGGAACCAAGAGACCCAGTACTTC.

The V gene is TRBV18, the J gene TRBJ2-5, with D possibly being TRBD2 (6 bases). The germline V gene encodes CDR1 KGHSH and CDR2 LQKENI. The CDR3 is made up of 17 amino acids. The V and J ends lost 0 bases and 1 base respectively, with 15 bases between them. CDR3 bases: TGTGCCAGCTCACCACCGGGGGGACGCTCCCGCCAAGAGACCCAGTACTTC. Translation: CASSPPGGRSRQETQYF.

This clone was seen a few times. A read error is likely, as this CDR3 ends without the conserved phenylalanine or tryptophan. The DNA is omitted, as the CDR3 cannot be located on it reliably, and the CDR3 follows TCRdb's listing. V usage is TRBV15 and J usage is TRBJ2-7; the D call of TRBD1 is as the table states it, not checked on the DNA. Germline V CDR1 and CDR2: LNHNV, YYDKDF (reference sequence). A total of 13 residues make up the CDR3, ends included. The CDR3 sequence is CATSRETGGNLKL.

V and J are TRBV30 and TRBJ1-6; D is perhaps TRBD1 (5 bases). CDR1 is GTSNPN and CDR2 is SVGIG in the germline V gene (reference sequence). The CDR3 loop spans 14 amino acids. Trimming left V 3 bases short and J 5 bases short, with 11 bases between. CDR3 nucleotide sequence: TGTGCCTGGAGCCGAGGGGACCATAATTCACCCCTCCACTTT. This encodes CAWSRGDHNSPLHF.

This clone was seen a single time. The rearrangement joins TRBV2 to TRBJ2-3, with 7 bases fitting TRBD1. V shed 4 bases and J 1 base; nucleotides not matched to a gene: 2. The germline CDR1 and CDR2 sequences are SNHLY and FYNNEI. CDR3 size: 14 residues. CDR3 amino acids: CASSVGQGTDTQYF. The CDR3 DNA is TGTGCCAGCAGTGTAGGACAGGGCACAGATACGCAGTATTTT.

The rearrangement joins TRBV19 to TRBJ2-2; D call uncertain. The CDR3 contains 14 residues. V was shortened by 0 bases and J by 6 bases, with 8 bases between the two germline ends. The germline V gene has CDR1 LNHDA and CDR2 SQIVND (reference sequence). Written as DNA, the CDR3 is TGTGCCAGTAGTATAGATCTGCGCGCCGGGGAGCTGTTTTTT. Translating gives CASSIDLRAGELFF.

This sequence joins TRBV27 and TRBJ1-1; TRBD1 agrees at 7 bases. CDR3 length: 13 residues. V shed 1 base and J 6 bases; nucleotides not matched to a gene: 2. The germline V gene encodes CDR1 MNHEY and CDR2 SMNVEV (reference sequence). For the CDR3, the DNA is TGTGCCAGCAGTTTATTGACAGGGCCTGAAGCTTTCTTT. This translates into CASSLLTGPEAFF.

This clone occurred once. CDR3 protein: CSVLVAGGGKGYTF. CDR3 in DNA: TGCAGCGTTTTGGTTGCAGGGGGTGGTAAAGGCTACACCTTC. This rearrangement joins TRBV29-1 to TRBJ1-2, with TRBD1 matching over 7 bases. Germline V CDR1 and CDR2: SQVTM, ANQGSEA. CDR3 length: 14 amino acids. Trimming removed 5 bases from V and 8 bases from J; junction bases left unmatched: 14.

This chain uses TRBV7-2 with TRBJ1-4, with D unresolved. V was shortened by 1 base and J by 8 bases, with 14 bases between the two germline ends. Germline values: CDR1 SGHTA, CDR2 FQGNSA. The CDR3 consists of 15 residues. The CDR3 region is CASSLGGRPGEKLFF. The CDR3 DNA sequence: TGTGCCAGCAGCTTAGGAGGGCGCCCAGGAGAAAAACTGTTTTTT.

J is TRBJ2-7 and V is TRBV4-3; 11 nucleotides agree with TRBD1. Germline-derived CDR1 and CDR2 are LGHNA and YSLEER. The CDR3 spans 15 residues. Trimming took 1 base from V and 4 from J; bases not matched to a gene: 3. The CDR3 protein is CASSQGGQGVYEQYF. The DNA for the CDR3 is TGCGCCAGCAGCCAAGGGGGACAGGGGGTTTACGAGCAGTACTTC.

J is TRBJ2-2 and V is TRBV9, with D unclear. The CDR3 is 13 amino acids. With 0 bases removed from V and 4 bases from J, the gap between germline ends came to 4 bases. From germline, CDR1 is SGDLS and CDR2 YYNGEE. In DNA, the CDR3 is TGTGCCAGCAGCGTAGATAGCACCGGGGAGCTGTTTTTT. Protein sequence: CASSVDSTGELFF.

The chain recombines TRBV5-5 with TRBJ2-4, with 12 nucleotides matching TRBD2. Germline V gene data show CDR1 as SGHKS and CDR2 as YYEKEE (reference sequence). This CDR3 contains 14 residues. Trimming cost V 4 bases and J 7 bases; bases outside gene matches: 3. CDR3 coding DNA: TGTGCCAGCAGCGAAGGGACTAGCGGGAACATTCAGTACTTC. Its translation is CASSEGTSGNIQYF.

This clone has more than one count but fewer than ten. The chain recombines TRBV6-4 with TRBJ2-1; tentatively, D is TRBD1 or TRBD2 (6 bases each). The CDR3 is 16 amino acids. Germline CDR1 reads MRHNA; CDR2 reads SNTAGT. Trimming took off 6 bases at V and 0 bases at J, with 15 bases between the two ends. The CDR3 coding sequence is TGTGCCAGCAGCAATCTCGGGGGCCCCTCCTACAATGAGCAGTTCTTC. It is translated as CASSNLGGPSYNEQFF.

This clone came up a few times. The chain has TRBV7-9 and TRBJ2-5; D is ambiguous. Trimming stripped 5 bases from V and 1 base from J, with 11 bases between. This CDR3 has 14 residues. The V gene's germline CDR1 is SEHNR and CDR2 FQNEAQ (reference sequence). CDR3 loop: CASSTDTVQETQYF. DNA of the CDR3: TGTGCCAGCAGCACAGACACCGTCCAAGAGACCCAGTACTTC. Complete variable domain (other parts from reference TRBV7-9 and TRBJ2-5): DTGVSQNPRHKITKRGQNVTFRCDPISEHNRLYWYRQTLGQGPEFLTYFQNEAQLEKSRLLSDRFSAERPKGSFSTLEIQRTEQGDSAMYLCASSTDTVQETQYFGPGTRLLVL.

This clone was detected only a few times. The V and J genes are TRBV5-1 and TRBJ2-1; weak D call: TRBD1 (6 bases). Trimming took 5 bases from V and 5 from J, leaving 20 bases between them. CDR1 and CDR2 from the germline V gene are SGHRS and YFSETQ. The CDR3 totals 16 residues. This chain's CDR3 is CASRDQGTSSNNEQFF. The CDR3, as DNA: TGCGCCAGCAGAGACCAGGGGACCTCCTCTAACAATGAGCAGTTCTTC.

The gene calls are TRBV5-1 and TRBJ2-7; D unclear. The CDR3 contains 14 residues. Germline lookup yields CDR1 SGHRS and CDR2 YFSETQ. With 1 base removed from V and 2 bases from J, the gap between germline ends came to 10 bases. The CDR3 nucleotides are TGCGCCAGCAGCTTGCGCGGCGGCACCTACGAGCAGTACTTC. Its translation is CASSLRGGTYEQYF.

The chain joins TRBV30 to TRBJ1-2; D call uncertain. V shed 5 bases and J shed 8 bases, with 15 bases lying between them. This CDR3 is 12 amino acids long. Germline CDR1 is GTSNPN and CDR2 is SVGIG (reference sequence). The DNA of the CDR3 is TGTGCCTGGGCTCGGGATCTAAGGGGCTACACCTTC. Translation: CAWARDLRGYTF.